This paragraph covers one T cell receptor beta chain sequence. Each CDR3 protein gets one entry after TCRdb re-called the 5' RACE reads with MiXCR. The profile shows some 60,000 distinct CDR3 sequences, roughly 30% of them singletons. Germline V CDR1 and CDR2: KGHSH, LQKENI. CDR3 length: 15 residues. The V and J ends lost 1 base and 2 bases respectively, with 9 bases between them. The chain has TRBV18 and TRBJ2-1; D is unresolved. Sequencing was carried out using tumor-infiltrating naive CD4+ T cells sorted from the breast tumor. Subset given: naive CD4+ T cells, CD4+CD45RA+CD25-. This clonotype was obtained from a female donor with breast cancer. The CDR3 DNA reads as TGTGCCAGCTCACCACAGCACTCTGCCTACAATGAGCAGTTCTTC. It yields the protein CASSPQHSAYNEQFF.